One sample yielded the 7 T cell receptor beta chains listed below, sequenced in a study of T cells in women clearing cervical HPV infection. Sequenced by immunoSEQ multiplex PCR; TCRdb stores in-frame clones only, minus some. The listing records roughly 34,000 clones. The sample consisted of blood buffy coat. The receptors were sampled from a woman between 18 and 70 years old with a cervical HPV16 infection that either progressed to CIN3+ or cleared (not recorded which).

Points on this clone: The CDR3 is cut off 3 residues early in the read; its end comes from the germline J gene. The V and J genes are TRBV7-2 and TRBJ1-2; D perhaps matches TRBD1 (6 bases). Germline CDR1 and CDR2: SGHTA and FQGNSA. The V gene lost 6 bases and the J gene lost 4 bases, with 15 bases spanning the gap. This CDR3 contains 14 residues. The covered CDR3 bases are TGTGCCAGCAGTCTAGGGACATATTTCTATGGC. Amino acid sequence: CASSLGTYFYG. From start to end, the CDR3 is CASSLGTYFYGYTF.

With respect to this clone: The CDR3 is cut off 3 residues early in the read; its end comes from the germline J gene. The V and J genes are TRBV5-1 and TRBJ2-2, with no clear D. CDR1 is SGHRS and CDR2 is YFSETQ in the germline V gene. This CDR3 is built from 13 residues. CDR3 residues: CASSLRYNSPLFF. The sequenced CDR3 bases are TGCGCCAGCAGCCTACGTTATAATTCACCG. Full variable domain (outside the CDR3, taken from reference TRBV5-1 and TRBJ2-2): KAGVTQTPRYLIKTRGQQVTLSCSPISGHRSVSWYQQTPGQGLQFLFEYFSETQRNKGNFPGRFSGRQFSNSRSEMNVSTLELGDSALYLCASSLRYNSPLFFGEGSRLTVL.

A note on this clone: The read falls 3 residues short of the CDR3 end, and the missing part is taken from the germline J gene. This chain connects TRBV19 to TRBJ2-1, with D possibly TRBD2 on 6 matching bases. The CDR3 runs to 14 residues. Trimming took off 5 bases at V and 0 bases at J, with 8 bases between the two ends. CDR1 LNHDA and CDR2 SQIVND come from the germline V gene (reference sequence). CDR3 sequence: CASSGGISYNEQFF. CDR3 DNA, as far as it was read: TGTGCCAGTAGTGGGGGGATCTCCTACAATGAG.

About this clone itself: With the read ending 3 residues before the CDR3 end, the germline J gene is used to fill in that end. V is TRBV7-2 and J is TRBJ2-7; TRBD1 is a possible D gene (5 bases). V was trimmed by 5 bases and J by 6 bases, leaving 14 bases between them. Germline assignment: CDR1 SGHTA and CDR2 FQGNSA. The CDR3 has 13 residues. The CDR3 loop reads CASSPDPGAEQYF. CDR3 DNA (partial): TGTGCCAGCAGCCCCGACCCTGGGGCCGAG.

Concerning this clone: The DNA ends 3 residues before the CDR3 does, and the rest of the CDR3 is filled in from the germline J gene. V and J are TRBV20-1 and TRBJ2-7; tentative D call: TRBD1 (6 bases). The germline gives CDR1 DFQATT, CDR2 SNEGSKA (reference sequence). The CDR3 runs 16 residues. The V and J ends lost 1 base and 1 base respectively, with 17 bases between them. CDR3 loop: CSARGLDRPQSYEQYF. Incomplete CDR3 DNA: TGCAGTGCTAGAGGCCTCGACAGGCCGCAATCCTACGAG.

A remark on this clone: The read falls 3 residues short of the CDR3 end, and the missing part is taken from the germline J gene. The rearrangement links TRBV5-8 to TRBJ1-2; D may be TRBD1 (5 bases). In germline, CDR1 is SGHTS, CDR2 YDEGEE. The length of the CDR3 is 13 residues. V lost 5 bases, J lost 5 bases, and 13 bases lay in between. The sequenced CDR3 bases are TGTGCCAGCAGTACGGACATTCTTTATGGC. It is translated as CASSTDILYG. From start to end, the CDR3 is CASSTDILYGYTF.

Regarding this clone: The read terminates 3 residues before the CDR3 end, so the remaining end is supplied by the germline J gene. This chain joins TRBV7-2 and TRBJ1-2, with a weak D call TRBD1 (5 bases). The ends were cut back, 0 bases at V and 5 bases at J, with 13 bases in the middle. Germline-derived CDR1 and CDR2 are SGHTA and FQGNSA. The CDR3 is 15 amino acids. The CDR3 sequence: CASSLARRQTYGYTF. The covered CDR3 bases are TGTGCCAGCAGCTTAGCGCGCCGACAGACATATGGC.